The 10 T cell receptor beta chains presented below share a single source sample, sequenced in a study of early T cells in non-severe SARS-CoV-2 infection. TCRdb re-analysed the 5' RACE reads in MiXCR, keeping a single row per CDR3 protein. Among roughly 32,000 distinct CDR3 sequences listed, approximately 10% were seen once. Sequencing used whole blood. The receptor set was obtained from an adult who was a healthcare worker with PCR-confirmed SARS-CoV-2 infection or an uninfected control (not recorded which).

The V call is TRBV19, the J call TRBJ2-7; 12 bases fit TRBD1. Germline CDR1 LNHDA, CDR2 SQIVND (reference sequence). J was trimmed by 5 bases and V by 6 bases; bases with no gene match: 8. This CDR3 has 15 amino acids. CDR3 sequence (DNA): TGTGCCAGTAGGAGCCCGGGACAGGGGGCCGACGAGCAGTACTTC. The encoded protein is CASRSPGQGADEQYF.

There are many counts of this clonotype. The chain carries TRBV6-6 and TRBJ1-6; TRBD1 agrees at 7 bases. The CDR3 covers 13 residues. The germline CDR1 and CDR2 sequences are MNHNY and SVGAGI (reference sequence). V was clipped by 8 bases and J by 7 bases; unmatched bases: 5. CDR3 coding DNA: TGTGCCAGCCGTCGGGACAGCAATTCACCCCTCCACTTT. Translated: CASRRDSNSPLHF.

This clonotype was seen ten or more times. The gene calls are TRBV3-1 and TRBJ2-2; D unclear. V gave up 1 base and J gave up 0 bases, with 0 bases separating them. Germline V gives CDR1 LGHDT, CDR2 YNNKEL (reference sequence). This CDR3 has 13 residues. The chain's CDR3 is CASSQANTGELFF. The CDR3 DNA reads as TGTGCCAGCAGCCAAGCGAACACCGGGGAGCTGTTTTTT.

This clonotype was recorded many times. V is TRBV6-6 and J is TRBJ1-5, with TRBD1 as a possible D gene (5 bases). The V and J ends lost 4 bases and 3 bases respectively, with 19 bases between them. The CDR3 has 17 residues. Germline loops: CDR1 MNHNY, CDR2 SVGAGI (reference sequence). The chain's CDR3 is CASSFPPGQGPNQPQHF. CDR3 sequence (DNA): TGTGCCAGCAGTTTTCCCCCTGGGCAGGGCCCCAATCAGCCCCAGCATTTT.

This clonotype was seen a handful of times. CDR3 sequence reads: CASSHVESQETQYF. CDR3 DNA: TGTGCCAGCAGCCATGTGGAGAGCCAAGAGACCCAGTACTTC. The chain is built from TRBV4-2 and TRBJ2-5; D remains unclear. V lost 3 bases to trimming and J lost 1 base, with 9 bases between them. Germline-derived CDR1 and CDR2 are LGHNA and YNFKEQ. This CDR3 region has 14 residues.

Details on this clonotype: At one boundary the junction diverges from the germline segment, which might be a read error. This chain links TRBV11-3 with TRBJ1-1; D perhaps matches TRBD1 (6 bases). CDR1 is SGHNT and CDR2 is YENEEA in the germline V gene. CDR3 length: 13 residues. The CDR3 DNA sequence: TGTACCAGCAGCTTAGGGTCGCCAGGGGAGGCTTTCTTT. Translation gives CTSSLGSPGEAFF.

V gene TRBV24-1 combines with J gene TRBJ2-1; D unclear. CDR3 length equals 14 residues. Germline V gene lookup returns CDR1 KGHDR and CDR2 SFDVKD. V lost 3 bases and J 8 bases, leaving 13 bases between the germline ends. The CDR3 protein is CATSDLTSLDEQFF. DNA of the CDR3: TGTGCCACCAGTGATCTTACCAGCCTCGATGAGCAGTTCTTC.

This clonotype was recorded at least ten times. This chain uses TRBV11-2 with TRBJ2-7; D may be TRBD1 (5 bases). The CDR3 is 13 amino acids. CDR1 and CDR2 (germline): SGHAT, FQNNGV. The V and J ends lost 3 bases and 7 bases respectively, with 13 bases between them. The CDR3 sequence: CASSFPGPKEQYF. CDR3 bases: TGTGCCAGCAGCTTTCCAGGGCCTAAGGAGCAGTACTTC.

The chain recombines TRBV7-3 with TRBJ2-2; D possibly uses TRBD1 or TRBD2 (5 bases each). Trimming removed 5 bases from V and 5 bases from J, with 18 bases in between. Germline loops: CDR1 SGHTA, CDR2 FQGTGA. This CDR3 comprises 16 residues. The CDR3 here is CASSPQGRWETGELFF. The CDR3, as DNA: TGTGCCAGCAGCCCTCAGGGCCGATGGGAGACCGGGGAGCTGTTTTTT.

Points on this clonotype: A clone one base away is much larger, so this may be a read error. The genes are TRBV4-3 and TRBJ2-3; 8 bases line up with TRBD2. V trimming: 0 bases; J trimming: 2 bases; junction bases outside the gene matches: 7. The V gene's germline CDR1 is LGHNA and CDR2 YSLEER. This CDR3 is built from 17 residues. DNA for the CDR3: TGCGCCAGCAGCCAAGATGGGCTAGCGGGTGACACAGATACGCAGTATTTT. Its protein product is CASSQDGLAGDTDTQYF.